The next 31 T cell receptor beta chains were all read from a single sample in a study of neurological immune-mediated disorders. One entry per CDR3 protein, called by TCRdb with MiXCR from the 5' RACE reads. The sample holds more than 70,000 distinct CDR3 sequences, 15% to 20% seen once. The sample taken for sequencing was PBMCs. Receptors were obtained from a woman in her forties in good health.

Sample share makes this clonotype large. V is TRBV20-1 and J is TRBJ1-1; the match to TRBD1 covers 8 bases. V was pared by 0 bases and J by 3 bases, with 6 bases of the junction left unmatched. The CDR3 extends over 15 amino acids. Germline V gene lookup returns CDR1 DFQATT and CDR2 SNEGSKA (reference sequence). In DNA, the CDR3 is TGCAGTGCTAGAGACGTCTCGACAGGGGACACTGAAGCTTTCTTT. Translating gives CSARDVSTGDTEAFF.

This clonotype occurred many times. J is TRBJ1-4 and V is TRBV4-3; D gene uncertain. Trimming took off 0 bases at V and 5 bases at J, with 10 bases between the two ends. From germline, CDR1 is LGHNA and CDR2 YSLEER. This CDR3 has 15 residues. The CDR3 DNA follows: TGCGCCAGCAGCCAAGATAGCCGGTTGAATGAAAAACTGTTTTTT. This encodes CASSQDSRLNEKLFF.

This clonotype occurred many times. This chain links TRBV7-2 with TRBJ2-3; no reliable D call. Germline lookup yields CDR1 SGHTA and CDR2 FQGNSA. The CDR3 spans 13 residues. V shed 4 bases and J shed 1 base, with 6 bases lying between them. The DNA of the CDR3 is TGTGCCAGCAGCTCTCTGGGCACAGATACGCAGTATTTT. It yields the protein CASSSLGTDTQYF.

J is TRBJ2-7 and V is TRBV7-9, with 7 nucleotides matching TRBD2. Unmatched junction bases numbered 6, after V lost 2 bases and J lost 5 bases. This CDR3 is 14 amino acids long. Germline V gene data show CDR1 as SEHNR and CDR2 as FQNEAQ (reference sequence). The CDR3 here is CASSLWGGINEQYF. The CDR3 bases are TGTGCCAGCAGCTTATGGGGGGGGATCAACGAGCAGTACTTC.

The sample holds a few counts of this clonotype. It may be a read error: a sequence one base away is much more abundant. This rearrangement joins TRBV5-1 to TRBJ2-7; D gene ambiguous. The CDR3 length is 12 residues. CDR1 and CDR2 (germline): SGHRS, YFSETQ. CDR3 residues: CASRLGDYEQYF. CDR3 sequence (DNA): TGCGCCAGCAGATTGGGCGACTACGAGCAGTACTTC.

This clonotype was counted at least ten times. This chain links TRBV7-9 with TRBJ2-5; no firm D call. V was shortened by 1 base and J by 1 base, with 10 bases between the two germline ends. The CDR3 runs to 15 residues. Germline V gene data show CDR1 as SEHNR and CDR2 as FQNEAQ (reference sequence). Written as DNA, the CDR3 is TGTGCCAGCAGCTTAGGAGTACAGAGCCAAGAGACCCAGTACTTC. Protein: CASSLGVQSQETQYF.

This clonotype has only a few counts. The V and J genes are TRBV5-1 and TRBJ2-1, with D maybe TRBD2 (6 bases). The V gene lost 0 bases and the J gene lost 0 bases, with 13 bases spanning the gap. Per germline, CDR1 SGHRS and CDR2 YFSETQ. This CDR3 has 17 amino acids. The CDR3 DNA reads TGCGCCAGCAGCTTGGAGGGCGGGGAAAGCTCCTACAATGAGCAGTTCTTC. Its translation: CASSLEGGESSYNEQFF.

There are many counts of this clonotype. The chain combines TRBV5-8 with TRBJ2-5; a possible D gene is TRBD2 (6 bases). Germline-derived CDR1 and CDR2 are SGHTS and YDEGEE. V was pared by 1 base and J by 4 bases, with 14 bases between. The CDR3 loop spans 15 amino acids. In DNA form, the CDR3 reads TGTGCCAGCAGCTTGAACGGTGCCGGGGGAGAGACCCAGTACTTC. It codes for CASSLNGAGGETQYF.

This clonotype was detected ten times or more. This chain uses TRBV27 with TRBJ2-7; weak D call: TRBD1 (5 bases). CDR3 length equals 12 residues. V was cut by 6 bases and J by 3 bases, with 9 bases left in between. Germline loops: CDR1 MNHEY, CDR2 SMNVEV (reference sequence). The CDR3 DNA reads as TGTGCCAGCAGAGGGGAAAGCTACGAGCAGTACTTC. This encodes CASRGESYEQYF.

This clonotype occurred many times. This chain joins TRBV12-3 or TRBV12-4 and TRBJ1-1, with TRBD1 matching 11 bases. The length of the CDR3 is 14 residues. The junction had 3 bases not matched to a gene; V was cut back by 5 bases and J by 4 bases. CDR3 coding DNA: TGTGCCAGCAGTCCTGGGACAGGGGGCACTGAAGCTTTCTTT. This encodes CASSPGTGGTEAFF.

This clonotype was found many times. As DNA, the CDR3 is TGTGCCAGCAGCTTCCCCACAGGGGAGGAGCGGGGGGGCTGGGCGGATGAGCAGTTCTTC. Translating gives CASSFPTGEERGGWADEQFF. The chain combines TRBV7-2 with TRBJ2-1; 10 bases are a match to TRBD2. V dropped 3 bases and J dropped 8; count of bases not matched to a gene: 22. The CDR3 is 20 amino acids. Per the germline V gene, CDR1 is SGHTA and CDR2 is FQGNSA. The entire variable domain, with the rest obtained from reference TRBV7-2 and TRBJ2-1, is as follows: GAGVSQSPSNKVTEKGKDVELRCDPISGHTALYWYRQSLGQGLEFLIYFQGNSAPDKSGLPSDRFSAERTGGSVSTLTIQRTQQEDSAVYLCASSFPTGEERGGWADEQFFGPGTRLTVL.

J is TRBJ1-1 and V is TRBV7-2, with D possibly being TRBD1 (6 bases). Germline CDR1 reads SGHTA; CDR2 reads FQGNSA. There are 13 residues in the CDR3. Trimming shortened V by 3 bases and J by 6 bases, and 11 bases separated the two germline ends. This CDR3 reads CASSFRGGAEAFF. Here the CDR3 DNA reads TGTGCCAGCAGCTTCAGGGGAGGGGCTGAAGCTTTCTTT.

Concerning this clonotype: A much larger clone lies a single base off, so this may be a read error. The chain recombines TRBV6-6 with TRBJ2-3; TRBD1 matches at 11 bases. The CDR3 consists of 17 residues. With V trimmed by 7 bases and J by 5 bases, 14 bases remained unmatched. CDR1 is MNHNY, CDR2 SVGAGI, per germline (reference sequence). The CDR3 sequence is CASTPLARGTGGDTQYF. Here the CDR3 DNA reads TGTGCCAGCACACCCCTGGCTCGGGGGACAGGGGGAGATACGCAGTATTTT.

This clonotype has just a few counts. This chain links TRBV2 with TRBJ2-2, with 9 bases fitting TRBD2. Trimming removed 6 bases from V and 0 bases from J; junction bases left unmatched: 5. The germline gives CDR1 SNHLY, CDR2 FYNNEI. The CDR3 runs to 16 residues. CDR3 region: CASRTTSGSNTGELFF. CDR3 nucleotide sequence: TGTGCCAGCAGGACGACTAGCGGATCGAACACCGGGGAGCTGTTTTTT. The full variable domain, its missing parts supplied by reference TRBV2 and TRBJ2-2, is EPEVTQTPSHQVTQMGQEVILRCVPISNHLYFYWYRQILGQKVEFLVSFYNNEISEKSEIFDDQFSVERPDGSNFTLKIRSTKLEDSAMYFCASRTTSGSNTGELFFGEGSRLTVL.

This rearrangement joins TRBV5-1 to TRBJ1-1; D is possibly TRBD1 (5 bases). The germline V gene encodes CDR1 SGHRS and CDR2 YFSETQ. V was trimmed by 0 bases and J by 2 bases, leaving 17 bases between them. The CDR3 spans 17 residues. CDR3 nucleotides: TGCGCCAGCAGCTTGGAATTCCCCGGGGGGACCAACACTGAAGCTTTCTTT. Its translation: CASSLEFPGGTNTEAFF.

Notes on this clonotype: The CDR3 carries no conserved terminal phenylalanine or tryptophan, so it likely arises from a read error. It is unclear where the CDR3 begins or ends on the DNA, so no DNA is shown, and the CDR3 is as TCRdb lists it. The J gene is TRBJ2-1, the V gene TRBV2. The CDR3 numbers 9 amino acids, ends counted. The germline CDR1 and CDR2 sequences are SNHLY and FYNNEI. CDR3 in amino acids: CASSNIGGT.

This clonotype is medium-sized by share. V gene TRBV6-1 combines with J gene TRBJ2-3; D might be TRBD1 or TRBD2, each matching 5 bases. Trimming pared 6 bases from V and 6 bases from J, leaving 16 bases between. The germline gives CDR1 MNHNS, CDR2 SASEGT. The CDR3 has 14 amino acids. DNA for the CDR3: TGTGCCAGCAGCGGGCAAACCGGGGCCGATACGCAGTATTTT. Translation gives CASSGQTGADTQYF.

This clonotype showed up many times. The chain couples TRBV7-2 to TRBJ2-2; 8 positions match TRBD1. The CDR3 is 16 residues long. In germline, CDR1 is SGHTA, CDR2 FQGNSA. Trimming cost V 1 base and J 1 base; bases outside gene matches: 2. The CDR3 spells CASSLVGQVNTGELFF. The DNA for the CDR3 is TGTGCCAGCAGCTTAGTGGGACAGGTGAACACCGGGGAGCTGTTTTTT.

This clonotype has a count of ten or more. The chain links TRBV18 to TRBJ1-2, with 9 bases identical to TRBD1. CDR3 size: 16 residues. From germline, CDR1 is KGHSH and CDR2 LQKENI. The trim removed 2 bases at V and 5 bases at J, leaving 9 bases unmatched. The CDR3 sequence: CASSPSSGTGSYGYTF. CDR3 DNA: TGTGCCAGCTCACCAAGTTCCGGGACAGGGTCGTATGGCTACACCTTC.

The rearrangement joins TRBV5-1 to TRBJ1-2; the match to TRBD1 covers 9 bases. Trimming removed 4 bases from V and 6 bases from J; junction bases left unmatched: 7. The CDR3 covers 14 residues. Germline V CDR1 and CDR2: SGHRS, YFSETQ. The CDR3, as DNA: TGCGCCAGCAGCGTGAAGGGACAGGGTGATGGCTACACCTTC. This codes for CASSVKGQGDGYTF. The full variable domain, in which reference TRBV5-1 and TRBJ1-2 provide the parts outside the CDR3, is KAGVTQTPRYLIKTRGQQVTLSCSPISGHRSVSWYQQTPGQGLQFLFEYFSETQRNKGNFPGRFSGRQFSNSRSEMNVSTLELGDSALYLCASSVKGQGDGYTFGSGTRLTVV.

Many counts were recorded for this clonotype. The chain carries TRBV14 and TRBJ1-1; the D is unclear. This CDR3 is 15 amino acids long. V was cut by 4 bases and J by 4 bases, with 16 bases left in between. CDR1 SGHDN and CDR2 FVKESK come from the germline V gene. The CDR3 sequence is CASSPKLGLGTEAFF. DNA of the CDR3: TGTGCCAGCAGCCCCAAATTAGGGCTGGGCACTGAAGCTTTCTTT.

The sample holds many counts of this clonotype. The chain carries TRBV15 and TRBJ2-5, with 11 bases matching TRBD2. Per the germline V gene, CDR1 is LNHNV and CDR2 is YYDKDF (reference sequence). The CDR3 is 18 residues long. Germline trimming cut 5 bases from V and 4 bases from J; bases unmatched to any gene: 15. The CDR3 protein is CATSAVGDSGGATETQYF. The DNA of the CDR3 is TGTGCCACCAGCGCGGTAGGGGATAGCGGGGGGGCCACAGAGACCCAGTACTTC.

This clonotype was recorded many times. This chain joins TRBV2 and TRBJ1-2; D gene uncertain. V was cut by 5 bases and J by 2 bases, with 6 bases left in between. This CDR3 spans 12 amino acids. Germline CDR1 reads SNHLY; CDR2 reads FYNNEI. The CDR3 protein is CASSPRNYGYTF. The CDR3 DNA reads as TGTGCCAGCAGTCCCCGGAACTATGGCTACACCTTC.

This clonotype appeared many times. This chain uses TRBV5-1 with TRBJ1-5; D is perhaps TRBD1 (6 bases). Germline values: CDR1 SGHRS, CDR2 YFSETQ. This CDR3 contains 15 residues. V was pared by 5 bases and J by 3 bases, with 15 bases between. As DNA, the CDR3 is TGCGCCAGCAGTCGTTCCGGACAGCCCAATCAGCCCCAGCATTTT. Its translation: CASSRSGQPNQPQHF.

The sample holds many counts of this clonotype. The J gene is TRBJ2-1, the V gene TRBV15, with 8 bases lining up with TRBD1. The germline V gene encodes CDR1 LNHNV and CDR2 YYDKDF (reference sequence). The CDR3 loop spans 16 amino acids. V lost 8 bases to trimming and J lost 4 bases; unmatched junction nucleotides: 13. The CDR3 here is CATPPPRDRLYNEQFF. The CDR3 DNA reads TGTGCCACCCCCCCTCCCCGGGACAGGTTATACAATGAGCAGTTCTTC.

With respect to this clonotype: A read error may account for a junction end that differs from germline. The chain couples TRBV20-1 to TRBJ2-5; 8 bases are a match to TRBD2. The CDR3 spans 15 residues. The germline V gene has CDR1 DFQATT and CDR2 SNEGSKA (reference sequence). CDR3 bases: TGTAGTGCTAGAGATCGGGGGGGGGCCCAAGAGACCCAGTACTTC. It is translated as CSARDRGGAQETQYF.

J is TRBJ1-4 and V is TRBV4-3; D uncertain. The V and J ends lost 0 bases and 5 bases respectively, with 13 bases between them. This CDR3 region has 16 residues. Germline CDR1 LGHNA, CDR2 YSLEER. The CDR3 bases are TGCGCCAGCAGCCAAGAGCGCGAAAGCAGAAATGAAAAACTGTTTTTT. Translated, it gives CASSQERESRNEKLFF.

In its sample, this clonotype was seen many times. This rearrangement joins TRBV9 to TRBJ1-5; the D is unclear. This CDR3 is 15 amino acids long. Germline V lookup: CDR1 SGDLS, CDR2 YYNGEE. Trimming stripped 0 bases from V and 0 bases from J, with 7 bases between. This CDR3 is CASSVDGDSNQPQHF. CDR3 sequence (DNA): TGTGCCAGCAGCGTAGATGGGGATAGCAATCAGCCCCAGCATTTT.

This clonotype was seen repeatedly, ten times or more. V is TRBV4-3 and J is TRBJ2-1; D may be TRBD1 (5 bases). Germline CDR1 is LGHNA and CDR2 is YSLEER. The CDR3 extends over 15 amino acids. V shed 0 bases and J shed 12 bases, with 18 bases lying between them. The CDR3 nucleotides are TGCGCCAGCAGCCAAGATCCGGCAGGGATCCAAACGCAGTTCTTC. Its translation: CASSQDPAGIQTQFF.

A note on this clonotype: Germline and junction disagree at one end, which may indicate a read error. The chain is built from TRBV5-4 and TRBJ2-6; TRBD1 agrees at 10 bases. CDR1 is SGHNT and CDR2 is YYREEE in the germline V gene (reference sequence). There are 17 residues in the CDR3. CDR3 in amino acids: CANSPGTGVTGANVLTF. The DNA of the CDR3 is TGTGCCAACAGCCCCGGGACAGGGGTGACTGGGGCCAACGTCCTGACTTTC.

This rearrangement joins TRBV5-1 to TRBJ2-1; the D call may be TRBD1 or TRBD2 (5 bases each). Per the germline V gene, CDR1 is SGHRS and CDR2 is YFSETQ. The CDR3 extends over 15 amino acids. V was shortened by 4 bases and J by 5 bases, with 16 bases between the two germline ends. The DNA for the CDR3 is TGCGCCAGCAGCCTCCGGTGGGGGTCGAACAATGAGCAGTTCTTC. This translates into CASSLRWGSNNEQFF.